The 23 T cell receptor beta chains listed next were all sequenced from one sample in a study of T cell repertoires in cytomegalovirus infection. TCRdb called the reads again in MiXCR, with one record for every CDR3 protein. The sample yields around 130,000 distinct CDR3 sequences, roughly a quarter seen once. For these receptors, no antigen is known. The sample comprised PBMCs, sequenced either directly or after in vitro stimulation (not recorded which). These receptors all stem from a human donor in good health (CMV status not recorded). Some clones in this sample may be carry-over from other donors' samples.

This clonotype was observed a few times. The chain carries TRBV7-8 and TRBJ2-2, with 9 bases aligning to TRBD2. Trimming cost V 4 bases and J 1 base; bases outside gene matches: 4. This CDR3 contains 16 residues. Germline-derived CDR1 and CDR2 are SGHVS and FQNEAQ. The CDR3 DNA reads TGTGCCAGCAGCTCTATAGCGGGAGTGAACACCGGGGAGCTGTTTTTT. Translating it yields CASSSIAGVNTGELFF.

This clonotype appeared many times. The chain combines TRBV6-5 with TRBJ2-3; no reliable D call. V was pared by 0 bases and J by 0 bases, with 13 bases between. Per the germline V gene, CDR1 is MNHEY and CDR2 is SVGAGI. The length of the CDR3 is 17 residues. The CDR3 loop is CASSYSSFGLSTDTQYF. The DNA of the CDR3 is TGTGCCAGCAGTTACTCGAGTTTTGGGCTTAGCACAGATACGCAGTATTTT.

This clonotype was observed a few times. V and J are TRBV12-3 or TRBV12-4 and TRBJ2-1, with a weak D call TRBD1 (6 bases). With 7 bases removed from V and 10 bases from J, the gap between germline ends came to 17 bases. There are 13 residues in the CDR3. The CDR3 region has the DNA TGTGCCAGCAATCCATCTGGGGGCAGGGAGCAGTTCTTC. It codes for CASNPSGGREQFF.

This clonotype was detected ten times or more. The V call is TRBV7-2, the J call TRBJ2-3; the match to TRBD2 covers 13 bases. V lost 4 bases and J lost 9; bases outside the gene matches: 10. This CDR3 spans 16 amino acids. The V gene's germline CDR1 is SGHTA and CDR2 FQGNSA. The CDR3 loop reads CASSSAGLAGVGTQYF. CDR3 nucleotides: TGTGCCAGCAGCTCTGCCGGACTAGCGGGAGTCGGCACGCAGTATTTT.

This clonotype was counted ten times or more. The chain is built from TRBV7-8 and TRBJ2-7, with 7 bases matching TRBD1. There are 15 residues in the CDR3. Germline CDR1 SGHVS, CDR2 FQNEAQ. Germline trimming cut 2 bases from V and 1 base from J; bases unmatched to any gene: 5. CDR3 sequence reads: CASSLSRDRSYEQYV. The CDR3 coding sequence is TGTGCCAGCAGCTTATCCCGGGACAGATCCTACGAGCAGTACGTC.

J is TRBJ2-5 and V is TRBV11-2; 11 bases agree with TRBD1. The CDR3 consists of 16 residues. Germline CDR1 SGHAT, CDR2 FQNNGV. With V trimmed by 5 bases and J by 3 bases, 8 bases remained unmatched. The CDR3 reads CASSIQPGQGEETQYF. DNA for the CDR3: TGTGCCAGCAGCATTCAACCGGGACAGGGGGAAGAGACCCAGTACTTC. The full variable domain, rest sourced from reference TRBV11-2 and TRBJ2-5, is EAGVAQSPRYKIIEKRQSVAFWCNPISGHATLYWYQQILGQGPKLLIQFQNNGVVDDSQLPKDRFSAERLKGVDSTLKIQPAKLEDSAVYLCASSIQPGQGEETQYFGPGTRLLVL.

V gene TRBV10-3 combines with J gene TRBJ1-3, with TRBD1 matching 9 bases. The V segment lost 5 bases and the J segment 4 bases; nucleotides outside the gene matches: 9. CDR3 length equals 16 residues. Germline CDR1 ENHRY, CDR2 SYGVKD. The DNA for the CDR3 is TGTGCCATCAGTTCACCCGGGACAGGGCTAGGAAACACCATATATTTT. Its translation: CAISSPGTGLGNTIYF.

Only one count was recorded for this clonotype. The V and J genes are TRBV20-1 and TRBJ2-1; D is ambiguous. The length of the CDR3 is 13 residues. CDR1 and CDR2 from the germline V gene are DFQATT and SNEGSKA (reference sequence). V was pared by 1 base and J by 10 bases, with 14 bases between. Here the CDR3 DNA reads TGCAGTGCTAGAGGTGTAGGGCCTAGAGAGCAGTTCTTC. Protein sequence: CSARGVGPREQFF.

This clonotype was counted a few times. The chain couples TRBV6-2 or TRBV6-3 to TRBJ2-7, with D perhaps TRBD2 (5 bases). Germline lookup yields CDR1 MNHEY and CDR2 SVGEGT. V shed 6 bases and J shed 8 bases, with 20 bases lying between them. CDR3 size: 14 residues. The CDR3, as DNA: TGTGCCAGCAGCCTCCCATCGGCTAGCCTGCAGCAGTACGTC. Protein: CASSLPSASLQQYV.

This clonotype was detected only a few times. This rearrangement joins TRBV18 to TRBJ2-1; 7 bases match TRBD1. The junction had 9 bases not matched to a gene; V was cut back by 4 bases and J by 0 bases. Germline V lookup: CDR1 KGHSH, CDR2 LQKENI. This CDR3 comprises 17 residues. This CDR3 is CASSRLGTARSYNEQFF. Written as DNA, the CDR3 is TGTGCCAGCTCACGACTGGGGACAGCCCGCTCCTACAATGAGCAGTTCTTC.

The V call is TRBV6-1, the J call TRBJ1-1; 8 bases are shared with TRBD1. The ends lost 4 bases at V and 3 bases at J; junction bases unmatched: 7. There are 15 residues in the CDR3. The germline gives CDR1 MNHNS, CDR2 SASEGT. The CDR3 nucleotides read TGTGCCAGCAGTGGACTACAGGGGGTTGACACTGAAGCTTTCTTT. Amino acids: CASSGLQGVDTEAFF.

The V and J genes are TRBV20-1 and TRBJ1-1; possibly TRBD1 for D (6 bases). CDR1 and CDR2 from the germline V gene are DFQATT and SNEGSKA (reference sequence). V gave up 7 bases and J gave up 2 bases, with 20 bases separating them. The CDR3 consists of 15 residues. This chain's CDR3 is CSVAQGLGINTEAFF. CDR3 nucleotides: TGCAGTGTAGCCCAGGGGTTGGGAATTAACACTGAAGCTTTCTTT.

This clonotype has only a few counts. The CDR3 bases are TGTGCCAGCAGCTTTTCGACTATCACAGATACGCAGTATTTT. Translating gives CASSFSTITDTQYF. The V call is TRBV2, the J call TRBJ2-3; possible D gene TRBD2, 5 bases. V was cut by 6 bases and J by 2 bases, with 12 bases left in between. The CDR3 contains 14 residues. Germline V gene sequence: CDR1 SNHLY, CDR2 FYNNEI. The whole variable domain, filled in from reference TRBV2 and TRBJ2-3, reads EPEVTQTPSHQVTQMGQEVILRCVPISNHLYFYWYRQILGQKVEFLVSFYNNEISEKSEIFDDQFSVERPDGSNFTLKIRSTKLEDSAMYFCASSFSTITDTQYFGPGTRLTVL.

The chain recombines TRBV9 with TRBJ2-1; a possible D gene is TRBD2 (5 bases). The CDR3 spans 17 residues. Looked up from germline, CDR1 is SGDLS and CDR2 is YYNGEE. V was trimmed by 0 bases and J by 0 bases, leaving 13 bases between them. CDR3 nucleotides: TGTGCCAGCAGCGTAGAGGCCGGGGTCCTCTCCTACAATGAGCAGTTCTTC. This encodes CASSVEAGVLSYNEQFF.

This clonotype was counted between two and nine times. V gene TRBV5-8 combines with J gene TRBJ2-1; no definite D call. Germline V gene lookup returns CDR1 SGHTS and CDR2 YDEGEE. This CDR3 has 12 amino acids. The V end lost 6 bases, the J end lost 9 bases, and 13 bases lay between the germline ends. As DNA, the CDR3 is TGTGCCAGCACCAATTGGGTTGGTGAGCAGTTCTTC. Its translation is CASTNWVGEQFF.

This clonotype was found many times. The chain carries TRBV12-3 or TRBV12-4 and TRBJ2-3, with D possibly being TRBD2 (6 bases). The V end lost 3 bases, the J end lost 12 bases, and 10 bases lay between the germline ends. The CDR3 spans 11 residues. The CDR3 DNA reads TGTGCCAGCAGTTTGGAAGGACTACAGTATTTT. This translates into CASSLEGLQYF.

This clonotype has only a few counts. This chain joins TRBV6-2 or TRBV6-3 and TRBJ2-3; D gene uncertain. The CDR3 contains 13 residues. From germline, CDR1 is MNHEY and CDR2 SVGEGT. V was clipped by 8 bases and J by 4 bases, with 13 bases between them. The CDR3 loop reads CASGDSRPDTQYF. The CDR3 region has the DNA TGTGCCAGCGGGGATTCAAGACCAGATACGCAGTATTTT.

The chain couples TRBV18 to TRBJ2-1; D is undetermined. CDR1 KGHSH and CDR2 LQKENI come from the germline V gene. The germline V and J ends were trimmed by 0 bases and 0 bases, with 6 bases remaining between them. This CDR3 is built from 15 residues. The CDR3 nucleotides read TGTGCCAGCTCACCACCCCCCAGCTCCTACAATGAGCAGTTCTTC. Translation gives CASSPPPSSYNEQFF.

This clonotype was seen a handful of times. The chain has TRBV12-3 or TRBV12-4 and TRBJ1-2; no firm D call. This CDR3 spans 13 amino acids. The V end was cut by 5 bases, the J end by 3 bases, with 10 bases between. The CDR3, as DNA: TGTGCCAGCAGTAATTCAGTTGACTATGGCTACACCTTC. This codes for CASSNSVDYGYTF.

As concerns this clonotype: One end of the junction is discordant with germline, which a read error may explain. The rearrangement joins TRBV19 to TRBJ1-2; D uncertain. The CDR3 has 14 residues. Per germline, CDR1 LNHDA and CDR2 SQIVND (reference sequence). CDR3 protein: CTSSPTTRDYGYTF. The CDR3 DNA follows: TGTACCAGTAGTCCTACGACCCGGGACTATGGCTACACCTTC.

As DNA, the CDR3 is TGTGCCAGCAGTGAAGTTGCGGGACTAGCGGGAGGGTACAATGAGCAGTTCTTC. It encodes CASSEVAGLAGGYNEQFF. V is TRBV25-1 and J is TRBJ2-1; 16 bases line up with TRBD2. Per germline, CDR1 MGHDK and CDR2 SYGVNS. The V segment lost 2 bases and the J segment 4 bases; nucleotides outside the gene matches: 5. The CDR3 extends over 18 amino acids.

The rearrangement uses TRBV12-3 or TRBV12-4 and TRBJ2-1; 12 bases are shared with TRBD2. The CDR3 is 15 residues long. Unmatched junction bases numbered 6, after V lost 8 bases and J lost 4 bases. CDR3 sequence reads: CASGSGTSGYNEQFF. The CDR3, as DNA: TGTGCCAGCGGTTCGGGGACTAGCGGGTACAATGAGCAGTTCTTC.

This sequence joins TRBV3-1 and TRBJ1-3; D is unclear. This CDR3 region has 14 residues. Germline lookup yields CDR1 LGHDT and CDR2 YNNKEL (reference sequence). The V gene lost 3 bases and the J gene lost 0 bases, with 6 bases spanning the gap. This chain's CDR3 is CASSQANSGNTIYF. The CDR3 DNA sequence: TGTGCCAGCAGCCAGGCAAACTCTGGAAACACCATATATTTT.